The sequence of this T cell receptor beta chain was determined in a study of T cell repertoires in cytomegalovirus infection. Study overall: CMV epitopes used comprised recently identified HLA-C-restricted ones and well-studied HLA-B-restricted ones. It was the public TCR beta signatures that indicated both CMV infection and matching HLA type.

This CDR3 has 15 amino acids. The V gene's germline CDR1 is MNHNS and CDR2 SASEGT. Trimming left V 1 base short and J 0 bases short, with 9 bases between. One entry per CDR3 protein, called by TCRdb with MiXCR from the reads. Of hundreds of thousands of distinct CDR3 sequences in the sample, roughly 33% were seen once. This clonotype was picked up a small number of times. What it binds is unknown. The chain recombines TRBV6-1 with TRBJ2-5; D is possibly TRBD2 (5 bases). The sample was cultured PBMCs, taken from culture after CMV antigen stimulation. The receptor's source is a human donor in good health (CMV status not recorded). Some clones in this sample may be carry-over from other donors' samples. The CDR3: CASSEGGNYQETQYF. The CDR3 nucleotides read TGTGCCAGCAGTGAAGGAGGGAACTACCAAGAGACCCAGTACTTC.